This TCR beta chain emerged from a study of T cell changes during pregnancy in multiple sclerosis. Clones were read by immunoSEQ multiplex PCR, and TCRdb kept only the in-frame ones, dropping some. The sample holds about 110,000 clones, approximately 91% seen once. The V and J ends lost 5 bases and 2 bases respectively, with 15 bases between them. This CDR3 region has 14 residues. CDR1 is SQVTM and CDR2 is ANQGSEA in the germline V gene. This TCR was recovered from a female donor with multiple sclerosis, enrolled in a pregnancy study. V usage is TRBV29-1 and J usage is TRBJ1-1; the D gene is possibly TRBD1 (5 bases). The sample consisted of peripheral blood, taken after pregnancy. The DNA of the CDR3 is TGCAGCGTTTCCAGGGCCAAAGGAAACACTGAAGCTTTCTTT. Translated, it gives CSVSRAKGNTEAFF.